This TCR beta chain was recovered during a study of T cell responses to AZD1222 COVID-19 vaccine. CDR1 and CDR2 (germline): MNHEY, SVGAGI. The germline V and J ends were trimmed by 5 bases and 0 bases, with 12 bases remaining between them. The CDR3 extends over 15 amino acids. This table comes from immunoSEQ multiplex PCR, and its TCRdb copy is limited to in-frame clones, with some not included. Seen here are tens of thousands of clones, 88% observed once, and the top ten hold less than 9%. The source material was peripheral blood, sampled on day 0 of AZD1222 vaccination. The V and J genes are TRBV6-5 and TRBJ2-3, with D unresolved. The receptor's source is an adult in good health. As DNA, the CDR3 is TGTGCCAGCAGTCAGACGTACTCTAGCACAGATACGCAGTATTTT. Translation gives CASSQTYSSTDTQYF.